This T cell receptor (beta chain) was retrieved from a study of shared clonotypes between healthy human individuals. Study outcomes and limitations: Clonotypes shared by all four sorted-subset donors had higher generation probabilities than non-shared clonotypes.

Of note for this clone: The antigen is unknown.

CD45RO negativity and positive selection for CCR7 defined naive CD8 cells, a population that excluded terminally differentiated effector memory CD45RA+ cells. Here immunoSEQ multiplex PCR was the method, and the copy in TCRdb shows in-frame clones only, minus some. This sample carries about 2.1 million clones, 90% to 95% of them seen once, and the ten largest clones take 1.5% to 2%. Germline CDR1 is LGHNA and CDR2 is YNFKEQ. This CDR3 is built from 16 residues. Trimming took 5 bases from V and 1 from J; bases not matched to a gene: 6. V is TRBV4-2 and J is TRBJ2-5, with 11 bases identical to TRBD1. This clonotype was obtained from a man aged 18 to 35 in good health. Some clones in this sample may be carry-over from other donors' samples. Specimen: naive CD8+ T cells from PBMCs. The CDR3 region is CASSDRDRGVQETQYF. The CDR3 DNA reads TGTGCCAGCAGCGACCGGGACAGGGGGGTCCAAGAGACCCAGTACTTC.